Listed here are 18 T cell receptor beta chains from one sample, sequenced in a study of B cell selection in AIRE deficiency. Sequenced by immunoSEQ multiplex PCR; TCRdb stores in-frame clones only, minus some. This sample has around 19,000 clones, with roughly 97% found just once. Sorting defined conventional CD4 T cells as CD4+CD127+. Source material: conventional CD4+ T cells sorted from PBMCs. These receptors came from a human donor with AIRE deficiency.

The chain is built from TRBV5-5 and TRBJ2-7; no reliable D call. V lost 2 bases, J lost 2 bases, and 8 bases lay in between. Germline CDR1 SGHKS, CDR2 YYEKEE (reference sequence). The CDR3 covers 13 residues. CDR3 DNA: TGTGCCAGCAGCTTCGAGATTGCCTACGAGCAGTACTTC. Its translation: CASSFEIAYEQYF.

This rearrangement joins TRBV2 to TRBJ2-3; D unclear. Germline V gives CDR1 SNHLY, CDR2 FYNNEI. V was clipped by 8 bases and J by 6 bases, with 18 bases between them. This CDR3 is 14 amino acids long. The CDR3 bases are TGTGCCAGCCAGCCTACCATTCTATGGGATACGCAGTATTTT. Translated, it gives CASQPTILWDTQYF.

The rearrangement uses TRBV7-8 and TRBJ1-4; D gene unclear. The germline V and J ends were trimmed by 4 bases and 13 bases, with 10 bases remaining between them. Germline V gene sequence: CDR1 SGHVS, CDR2 FQNEAQ. CDR3 length: 11 amino acids. The chain's CDR3 is CASSSGIRLFF. DNA for the CDR3: TGTGCCAGCAGCTCCGGGATAAGACTGTTTTTT.

The V call is TRBV11-3, the J call TRBJ2-7; possible D gene TRBD1, 6 bases. The V and J ends lost 7 bases and 3 bases respectively, with 22 bases between them. The length of the CDR3 is 16 residues. CDR1 and CDR2 (germline): SGHNT, YENEEA. CDR3 region: CASTLNWDTTIYEQYF. The CDR3 bases are TGTGCCAGCACCCTAAACTGGGACACAACCATCTACGAGCAGTACTTC.

This rearrangement joins TRBV18 to TRBJ1-2; 7 nucleotides match TRBD1. CDR1 KGHSH and CDR2 LQKENI come from the germline V gene. V gave up 0 bases and J gave up 4 bases; unmatched junction bases: 5. The CDR3 runs 15 residues. The CDR3 nucleotides read TGTGCCAGCTCACCACCAGGTACAGGGGTCTATGGCTACACCTTC. Amino acids: CASSPPGTGVYGYTF.

The chain couples TRBV27 to TRBJ2-1; perhaps TRBD1 as D (5 bases). The CDR3 contains 16 residues. The germline V gene encodes CDR1 MNHEY and CDR2 SMNVEV (reference sequence). Trimming left V 5 bases short and J 6 bases short, with 20 bases between. The DNA of the CDR3 is TGTGCCAGCAGTGGTGGGGCAGCCACCAACACCAATGAGCAGTTCTTC. It codes for CASSGGAATNTNEQFF.

The gene calls are TRBV28 and TRBJ1-6; 8 nucleotides agree with TRBD1. With 5 bases clipped from V and 10 bases from J, the junction kept 10 bases outside the gene matches. Germline V gives CDR1 MDHEN, CDR2 SYDVKM. This CDR3 has 15 residues. In DNA form, the CDR3 reads TGTGCCAGCAGTCCCCCGGGACAGGCTTCATCACCCCTCCACTTT. Protein sequence: CASSPPGQASSPLHF.

The chain is built from TRBV7-6 and TRBJ2-5; D not certain. This CDR3 contains 13 residues. V lost 2 bases and J 2 bases, leaving 6 bases between the germline ends. In germline, CDR1 is SGHVS, CDR2 FNYEAQ. The CDR3 region has the DNA TGTGCCAGCAGCTTAAGTCGGCAAGAGACCCAGTACTTC. As protein: CASSLSRQETQYF.

The chain joins TRBV20-1 to TRBJ2-3; the D is unclear. The CDR3 totals 11 residues. With 5 bases removed from V and 5 bases from J, the gap between germline ends came to 8 bases. Looked up from germline, CDR1 is DFQATT and CDR2 is SNEGSKA (reference sequence). CDR3 residues: CSAGRGDTQYF. CDR3 coding DNA: TGCAGTGCTGGCCGAGGAGATACGCAGTATTTT.

V is TRBV18 and J is TRBJ1-1, with unresolved D. Germline CDR1 is KGHSH and CDR2 is LQKENI. The length of the CDR3 is 12 residues. V lost 0 bases and J 1 base, leaving 0 bases between the germline ends. The CDR3 DNA sequence: TGTGCCAGCTCACCACCGAACACTGAAGCTTTCTTT. Its protein is CASSPPNTEAFF.

The gene calls are TRBV12-5 and TRBJ2-4; the D gene is possibly TRBD1 (7 bases). Trimming left V 5 bases short and J 0 bases short, with 17 bases between. The CDR3 extends over 17 amino acids. Germline CDR1 LGHNT, CDR2 FRNRAP. CDR3: CASGLPYRGLAKNIQYF. The CDR3 nucleotides read TGTGCTAGTGGTCTACCCTACAGGGGACTAGCCAAAAACATTCAGTACTTC. Combining the CDR3 with reference TRBV12-5 and TRBJ2-4 gives the whole variable domain DARVTQTPRHKVTEMGQEVTMRCQPILGHNTVFWYRQTMMQGLELLAYFRNRAPLDDSGMPKDRFSAEMPDATLATLKIQPSEPRDSAVYFCASGLPYRGLAKNIQYFGAGTRLSVL.

The gene calls are TRBV10-1 and TRBJ2-1, with 7 bases lining up with TRBD1. Germline-derived CDR1 and CDR2 are WNHNN and SYGVQD (reference sequence). The CDR3 covers 12 residues. J was trimmed by 14 bases and V by 9 bases; bases with no gene match: 13. The CDR3 sequence: CARNNSGQTKFF. The DNA for the CDR3 is TGCGCCAGAAATAACTCGGGACAGACGAAGTTCTTC.

CDR3 protein: CASSGGTSGLEGTQYF. For the CDR3, the DNA is TGTGCCAGCAGTGGGGGGACTAGCGGGCTGGAGGGGACCCAGTACTTC. The rearrangement uses TRBV6-1 and TRBJ2-5; 12 bases match TRBD2. The V gene's germline CDR1 is MNHNS and CDR2 SASEGT. Trimming removed 4 bases from V and 7 bases from J; junction bases left unmatched: 10. This CDR3 contains 16 residues.

This chain connects TRBV18 to TRBJ2-5, with TRBD2 matching over 7 bases. The CDR3 totals 15 residues. V trimming: 3 bases; J trimming: 2 bases; junction bases outside the gene matches: 6. Germline assignment: CDR1 KGHSH and CDR2 LQKENI. CDR3 nucleotides: TGTGCCAGCTCACCGGGGGGGTGGAGGCAAGAGACCCAGTACTTC. Protein: CASSPGGWRQETQYF.

The chain couples TRBV11-2 to TRBJ2-1; 8 bases match TRBD2. The CDR3 loop spans 16 amino acids. The V segment lost 4 bases and the J segment 2 bases; nucleotides outside the gene matches: 7. From germline, CDR1 is SGHAT and CDR2 FQNNGV. In DNA form, the CDR3 reads TGTGCCAGCAGCTCGATAGCGGGGACCCCCTACAATGAGCAGTTCTTC. It is translated as CASSSIAGTPYNEQFF.

J is TRBJ1-5 and V is TRBV9; D gene unclear. Germline V gene lookup returns CDR1 SGDLS and CDR2 YYNGEE. V was trimmed by 2 bases and J by 0 bases, leaving 9 bases between them. The CDR3 consists of 15 residues. The CDR3 bases are TGTGCCAGCAGCGTTGACCCAATTAGCAATCAGCCCCAGCATTTT. Translated, it gives CASSVDPISNQPQHF.

The genes are TRBV27 and TRBJ1-2, with no clear D. Germline lookup yields CDR1 MNHEY and CDR2 SMNVEV (reference sequence). The CDR3 has 14 residues. V lost 4 bases and J 4 bases, leaving 13 bases between the germline ends. In nucleotides, the CDR3 is TGTGCCAGCAGTTCTGGGAAAGCAATCTATGGCTACACCTTC. Encoded protein: CASSSGKAIYGYTF.

The V gene is TRBV11-2, the J gene TRBJ2-2, with unresolved D. The CDR3 totals 16 residues. Looked up from germline, CDR1 is SGHAT and CDR2 is FQNNGV. V lost 2 bases to trimming and J lost 4 bases, with 14 bases between them. The CDR3 loop is CASSLLAGRFTGELFF. As DNA, the CDR3 is TGTGCCAGCAGCTTATTGGCCGGCAGATTCACCGGGGAGCTGTTTTTT.